Listed here is a single TCR beta chain. Mild-to-severe COVID-19 survivors were the donors. Sequencing was done directly on freshly isolated, uncultured memory T cells. The data are from a study of CD4 T cell repertoires in COVID-19. The data were produced by immunoSEQ multiplex PCR, yet TCRdb's version contains in-frame clones alone and is incomplete. In the table there are about 75,000 clones, 83% of which are singletons. The starting material was CD4+ T cells from peripheral blood, obtained after recovery from COVID-19. The origin of this receptor is a human donor who had COVID-19.

The CDR3 region has the DNA TGCGCCAGCAGCCAGTCGCGGGCGGGGGGCAAAAGCACAGATACGCAGTATTTT. The encoded protein is CASSQSRAGGKSTDTQYF. V usage is TRBV4-1 and J usage is TRBJ2-3, with TRBD2 matching over 8 bases. Trimming removed 3 bases from V and 0 bases from J; junction bases left unmatched: 11. CDR1 and CDR2 from the germline V gene are MGHRA and YSYEKL. The CDR3 covers 18 residues.